This TCR beta chain derives from a study of regulatory T cells in long-lasting Graves disease. At least ten counts were recorded for this clonotype. The target antigen is unknown. Study observations and caveats: Preferential use of TRBV28, TRBJ1-2 and TRBJ2-5 was seen in persistent disease.

Sequencing libraries for TCR beta were prepared with iRepertoire HTBI primers and Arm-PCR of CDR3 regions. TCRdb re-derived calls from the multiplex PCR reads in MiXCR, one entry per CDR3 protein. The sample shows about 620,000 distinct CDR3 sequences, 16% of them seen only once. CDR1 and CDR2 (germline): SGDLS, YYNGEE. This CDR3 contains 14 residues. V shed 0 bases and J shed 2 bases, with 8 bases lying between them. Time point reported: newly diagnosed GD, antithyroid drugs for less than 3 months. The TCR library was made from RNA extracted from PBMCs. These data also formed part of another study, on T cells in Graves' hyperthyroidism and ophthalmopathy.

The rearrangement joins TRBV9 to TRBJ1-1; D remains ambiguous. This material consisted of peripheral blood mononuclear cells (PBMCs), taken at new diagnosis, from a patient treated with antithyroid drugs. The clonotype was recovered from a woman under 40 with Graves disease. Here the CDR3 reads CASSVGGSNTEAFF. CDR3 bases: TGTGCCAGCAGCGTAGGAGGCTCTAACACTGAAGCTTTCTTT.